Here is one T cell receptor beta chain with its context. No antigen is known for it. A much bigger clone sits one base away, suggesting this may be a read error. The time point: newly diagnosed GD, antithyroid drugs for less than 3 months. Following extraction of RNA from PBMCs, that RNA was used to make the TCR library. This sample stems from a study of regulatory T cells in long-lasting Graves disease. Study-level results: Tissue studied was limited to peripheral blood, excluding thyroid tissue.

According to the study, TCR beta libraries were built with iRepertoire HTBI primers and CDR3-region Arm-PCR. TCRdb used MiXCR to reprocess the multiplex PCR reads, holding one entry per CDR3 protein. Of roughly 530,000 distinct CDR3 sequences in the sample, around 15% were seen once. This CDR3 contains 14 residues. These records were also assigned to another study, of T cells in Graves' hyperthyroidism and ophthalmopathy. Per that paper: Diagnoses were made from clinical symptoms, serum measures (thyroxine and TRAb), thyroid ultrasound and orbital computed tomography.

The input for sequencing was peripheral blood mononuclear cells (PBMCs), taken at new diagnosis, from a patient treated with antithyroid drugs. V is TRBV12-3 or TRBV12-4 and J is TRBJ2-7, with no clear D. This sequence was found in a woman aged 35 to 60 with Graves disease. CDR3 region: CARSFGDKSYEQYF. CDR3 bases: TGTGCCCGCAGTTTCGGCGACAAGTCCTACGAGCAGTACTTC.